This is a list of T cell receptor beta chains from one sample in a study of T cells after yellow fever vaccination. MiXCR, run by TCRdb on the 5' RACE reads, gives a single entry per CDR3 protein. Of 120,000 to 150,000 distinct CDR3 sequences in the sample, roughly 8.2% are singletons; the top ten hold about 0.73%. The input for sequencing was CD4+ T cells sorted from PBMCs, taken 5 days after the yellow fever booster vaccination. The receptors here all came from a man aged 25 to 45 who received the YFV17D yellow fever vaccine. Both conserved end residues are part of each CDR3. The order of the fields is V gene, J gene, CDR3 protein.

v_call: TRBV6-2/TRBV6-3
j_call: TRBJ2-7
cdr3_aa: CASSRLAWEQYF

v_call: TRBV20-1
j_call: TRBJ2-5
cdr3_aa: CSAPGTQKTQYF

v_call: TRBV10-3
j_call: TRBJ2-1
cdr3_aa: CAISESMGEIHHKQFF

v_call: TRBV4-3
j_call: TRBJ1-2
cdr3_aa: CASRRGQGDGYTF

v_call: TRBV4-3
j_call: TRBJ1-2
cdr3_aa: CASSQAATGKVGYTF

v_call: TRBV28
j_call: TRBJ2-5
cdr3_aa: CASSYPLLKTQYF

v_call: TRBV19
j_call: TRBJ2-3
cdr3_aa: CASSHLAGDADTQYF

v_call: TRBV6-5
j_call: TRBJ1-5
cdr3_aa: CASILHPTGNQPQHF

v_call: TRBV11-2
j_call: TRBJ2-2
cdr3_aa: CASAGTNTGELFF

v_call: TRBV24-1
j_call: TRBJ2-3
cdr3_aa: CATSDTGSSTDTQYF